This TCR beta chain is from a study of technical replicates of blood from several donors. The CDR3 extends over 16 amino acids. This table comes from immunoSEQ multiplex PCR, and its TCRdb copy is limited to in-frame clones, with some not included. The data show roughly 15,000 clones, about 89% seen once. Sample: PBMCs. The V and J genes are TRBV21-1 and TRBJ2-1; the table assigns TRBD1, which was not confirmed against the DNA. TRBV21-1 constitutes a pseudogene. The source of this sequence is a human donor in good health. The DNA for the CDR3 is TGTGCCAGCAGCAACGACATCCAGGTATCTGGCAATGAGCAGTTCTTC. Protein product: CASSNDIQVSGNEQFF.